A single sample is the source of the 11 T cell receptor beta chains below, sequenced in a study of cytomegalovirus exposure and HLA in healthy donors. TCRdb's copy holds only in-frame clones and misses some; the assay was immunoSEQ multiplex PCR. Here the sample spans roughly 48,000 clones, 94% being singletons. The source material was PBMCs. Receptor source: a woman younger than 35 in good health and CMV-seropositive.

CDR3 amino acids: CASDLEGNTGELFF. The CDR3 bases are TGTGCCAGCGACCTCGAGGGGAACACCGGGGAGCTGTTTTTT. V is TRBV28 and J is TRBJ2-2; maybe TRBD2 (5 bases). CDR3 length: 14 residues. CDR1 and CDR2 (germline): MDHEN, SYDVKM. V was clipped by 8 bases and J by 1 base, with 11 bases between them. Together with reference TRBV28 and TRBJ2-2, the CDR3 gives the full variable domain: DVKVTQSSRYLVKRTGEKVFLECVQDMDHENMFWYRQDPGLGLRLIYFSYDVKMKEKGDIPEGYSVSREKKERFSLILESASTNQTSMYLCASDLEGNTGELFFGEGSRLTVL.

V is TRBV14 and J is TRBJ2-3; 9 bases agree with TRBD1. J was trimmed by 3 bases and V by 2 bases; bases with no gene match: 9. Germline V gene lookup returns CDR1 SGHDN and CDR2 FVKESK. CDR3 length equals 17 residues. The CDR3: CASSQTGTGRKTDTQYF. The CDR3 DNA is TGTGCCAGCAGCCAAACCGGGACAGGGCGTAAAACAGATACGCAGTATTTT.

This chain links TRBV6-6 with TRBJ1-3; weak D call: TRBD1 (5 bases). Trimming pared 4 bases from V and 0 bases from J, leaving 7 bases between. This CDR3 is built from 14 residues. Germline loops: CDR1 MNHNY, CDR2 SVGAGI (reference sequence). CDR3 sequence reads: CASSSQGSGNTIYF. The CDR3 region has the DNA TGTGCCAGCAGTTCTCAGGGCTCTGGAAACACCATATATTTT.

This chain uses TRBV19 with TRBJ2-2, with 12 bases fitting TRBD2. CDR3 length: 15 amino acids. J lost 7 bases, V lost 4 bases, and 4 bases had no gene match. The germline CDR1 and CDR2 sequences are LNHDA and SQIVND (reference sequence). The CDR3 spells CASSRLAGEGGELFF. The CDR3 DNA follows: TGTGCCAGTAGTAGACTAGCGGGAGAGGGCGGGGAGCTGTTTTTT. The complete variable domain, with remaining parts taken from reference TRBV19 and TRBJ2-2, reads DGGITQSPKYLFRKEGQNVTLSCEQNLNHDAMYWYRQDPGQGLRLIYYSQIVNDFQKGDIAEGYSVSREKKESFPLTVTSAQKNPTAFYLCASSRLAGEGGELFFGEGSRLTVL.

The J gene is TRBJ2-7, the V gene TRBV6-5; 12 bases are shared with TRBD1. The germline gives CDR1 MNHEY, CDR2 SVGAGI. CDR3 length: 14 amino acids. J gave up 5 bases and V 6 bases, and 5 bases lay outside the gene matches. The CDR3 spells CASSRGQGANEQYF. The CDR3 DNA reads TGTGCCAGCAGCCGGGGACAGGGGGCGAACGAGCAGTACTTC.

This chain uses TRBV13 with TRBJ2-1; the match to TRBD2 covers 10 bases. The V gene's germline CDR1 is PRHDT and CDR2 FYEKMQ (reference sequence). The V segment lost 1 base and the J segment 4 bases; nucleotides outside the gene matches: 4. The CDR3 runs 16 residues. The CDR3 protein is CASSLVLAGGYNEQFF. The CDR3 nucleotides are TGTGCCAGCAGCTTAGTCTTAGCGGGAGGATACAATGAGCAGTTCTTC. The full variable domain, in which reference TRBV13 and TRBJ2-1 provide the parts outside the CDR3, is AAGVIQSPRHLIKEKRETATLKCYPIPRHDTVYWYQQGPGQDPQFLISFYEKMQSDKGSIPDRFSAQQFSDYHSELNMSSLELGDSALYFCASSLVLAGGYNEQFFGPGTRLTVL.

The V call is TRBV30, the J call TRBJ1-2; TRBD1 matches at 7 bases. J gave up 4 bases and V 0 bases, and 2 bases lay outside the gene matches. Germline V gene sequence: CDR1 GTSNPN, CDR2 SVGIG (reference sequence). The CDR3 spans 13 residues. CDR3 bases: TGTGCCTGGAGTGTTGGGACAGTCTATGGCTACACCTTC. Protein product: CAWSVGTVYGYTF.

The J gene is TRBJ1-1, the V gene TRBV5-6; D not resolved. The germline gives CDR1 SGHDT, CDR2 YYEEEE. The V and J ends lost 1 base and 0 bases respectively, with 7 bases between them. The CDR3 length is 14 residues. The CDR3 sequence: CASSLTRMNTEAFF. The CDR3 DNA follows: TGTGCCAGCAGCTTGACAAGAATGAACACTGAAGCTTTCTTT.

The chain has TRBV9 and TRBJ2-1; D possibly corresponds to TRBD1 (5 bases). Germline assignment: CDR1 SGDLS and CDR2 YYNGEE. This CDR3 is built from 14 residues. With 3 bases removed from V and 4 bases from J, the gap between germline ends came to 11 bases. The CDR3 protein is CASSARRDYNEQFF. The CDR3 DNA reads TGTGCCAGCAGCGCCCGCAGGGATTACAATGAGCAGTTCTTC.

The J gene is TRBJ1-2, the V gene TRBV16; 8 nucleotides line up with TRBD1. Germline V gene sequence: CDR1 KGHSY, CDR2 FQNENV. V lost 6 bases to trimming and J lost 7 bases; unmatched junction nucleotides: 10. This CDR3 comprises 14 residues. The CDR3 region is CASRRDTGGGGYTF. The CDR3 nucleotides are TGTGCCAGCAGACGAGACACAGGGGGTGGTGGCTACACCTTC.

The gene calls are TRBV28 and TRBJ2-7; 7 bases fit TRBD2. There are 11 residues in the CDR3. CDR1 MDHEN and CDR2 SYDVKM come from the germline V gene. With 2 bases clipped from V and 11 bases from J, the junction kept 3 bases outside the gene matches. The CDR3 nucleotides are TGTGCCAGCAGTTTACGGGAGGTGGAGTACTTC. This translates into CASSLREVEYF. Looking up the rest from reference TRBV28 and TRBJ2-7 gives the full variable domain: DVKVTQSSRYLVKRTGEKVFLECVQDMDHENMFWYRQDPGLGLRLIYFSYDVKMKEKGDIPEGYSVSREKKERFSLILESASTNQTSMYLCASSLREVEYFGPGTRLTVT.